Listed below are T cell receptor beta chains from one sample, sequenced in a study of T cells in Graves' hyperthyroidism and ophthalmopathy. TCRdb redid the calling of the multiplex PCR reads with MiXCR, one entry per CDR3 protein. The sample holds some 760,000 distinct CDR3 sequences, 13% to 15% seen once. Input material: blood. The receptor source for this set is a woman under 30 with Graves' hyperthyroidism. Both conserved end residues are part of each CDR3.

V gene	CDR3 protein
TRBV30	CAWRAGFMNTEAFF
TRBV6-2/TRBV6-3	CASSPWREGWDEQFF
TRBV25-1	CASSEFRGLNTEAFF
TRBV25-1	CASSERVGQAQYF
TRBV2	CVSSPVPLADGLTQMETQYF
TRBV7-6	CASSPGLADLDSYEQYF
TRBV19	CASSTLLDRATTHSNQPQHF
TRBV3-1	CASSRDTEAFF
TRBV6-1	CASSRQALGGNTIYF
TRBV10-2	CASSRLAPSAGELFF
TRBV4-2	CASSRAGTGDEQYF
TRBV12-3/TRBV12-4	CASSSRLGTPYEQYF
TRBV6-2/TRBV6-3	CASSYEGTYTDTQYF
TRBV11-2	CASSALTGQTYEQYF
TRBV3-1	CAIRRENGYTF
TRBV3-1	CASSPYLAGKSDTQYF
TRBV29-1	CSVDPGLAGHSSDEQYF
TRBV27	CASSLGGGTEAFF
TRBV5-1	CASSLPQSYEQYF
TRBV29-1	CSVASAANSPLHF
TRBV25-1	CASRGERTSGRALPYNEQFF
TRBV7-2	CASSLPLGGELFF
TRBV5-6	CASSNEGAWTEAFF
TRBV18	CASSPSTPSGTQYF
TRBV5-1	CASSAGTSGIDEQFF
TRBV30	CAWNRGDEKLFF
TRBV11-2	CASSPPGDTYNEQFF
TRBV4-3	CASSQDSWGQVFSDYGYTF